The rows below give T cell receptor beta chains drawn from one sample of a study of naive and memory T cell subsets. One entry per CDR3 protein results from TCRdb running MiXCR on the UMI-ligation and nested PCR reads. This table holds over 110,000 distinct CDR3 sequences, approximately 18% found once. Source material: naive CD8+ T cells from blood. The receptors were gathered from a human donor in good health. The CDR3 runs from the conserved cysteine through the conserved F or W. D genes are given only for firm matches. Expanded clones are given a class, and other clones once, few, many or no size at all.

d_call: TRBD1; j_call: TRBJ2-1; clone_size: -; v_call: TRBV9; cdr3_nt: TGTGCCAGCAGCGTAGGTCGGGACAGGGTAACGGGCGAGCAGTTCTTC; cdr3_aa: CASSVGRDRVTGEQFF
d_call: -; j_call: TRBJ2-7; clone_size: many; v_call: TRBV11-2; cdr3_nt: TGTGCCAGCAGCCCCGACTACGAGCAGTACTTC; cdr3_aa: CASSPDYEQYF
d_call: TRBD1; j_call: TRBJ2-7; clone_size: few; v_call: TRBV28; cdr3_nt: TGTGCCAGCAGAGACAGGGGTCTCAGTGAGCAGTACTTC; cdr3_aa: CASRDRGLSEQYF
d_call: -; j_call: TRBJ1-1; clone_size: many; v_call: TRBV28; cdr3_nt: TGTGCCAGCAGTTTACGACGGAACACTGAAGCTTTCTTT; cdr3_aa: CASSLRRNTEAFF
d_call: TRBD2; j_call: TRBJ2-3; clone_size: once; v_call: TRBV6-5; cdr3_nt: TGTGCCAGCGGATATAGCGGGAGCACAGATACGCAGTATTTT; cdr3_aa: CASGYSGSTDTQYF
d_call: -; j_call: TRBJ2-7; clone_size: few; v_call: TRBV6-5; cdr3_nt: TGTGCCAGCAGTCCAGGGATCACCTACGAGCAGTACTTC; cdr3_aa: CASSPGITYEQYF
d_call: TRBD2; j_call: TRBJ2-1; clone_size: -; v_call: TRBV7-3; cdr3_nt: TGTGCCAGCAGCTTACTCGGGGGAGGGCTGAATGAGCAGTTCTTC; cdr3_aa: CASSLLGGGLNEQFF
d_call: TRBD2; j_call: TRBJ2-2; clone_size: -; v_call: TRBV20-1; cdr3_nt: TGCAGTGCTAGAGATCCCCGGGCTAGCGGGACAAACACCGGGGAGCTGTTTTTT; cdr3_aa: CSARDPRASGTNTGELFF
d_call: -; j_call: TRBJ2-5; clone_size: -; v_call: TRBV12-3/TRBV12-4; cdr3_nt: TGTGCCAGCAGGCGGGACGTATCACTATCAGAGACCCAGTACTTC; cdr3_aa: CASRRDVSLSETQYF
d_call: -; j_call: TRBJ2-1; clone_size: many; v_call: TRBV29-1; cdr3_nt: TGCAGCGTTGTTGACATACTGTACAATGAGCAGTTCTTC; cdr3_aa: CSVVDILYNEQFF
d_call: -; j_call: TRBJ2-3; clone_size: few; v_call: TRBV5-5; cdr3_nt: TGTGCCAGCAGCTTGGTCCTCGGGGAAGATACGCAGTATTTT; cdr3_aa: CASSLVLGEDTQYF